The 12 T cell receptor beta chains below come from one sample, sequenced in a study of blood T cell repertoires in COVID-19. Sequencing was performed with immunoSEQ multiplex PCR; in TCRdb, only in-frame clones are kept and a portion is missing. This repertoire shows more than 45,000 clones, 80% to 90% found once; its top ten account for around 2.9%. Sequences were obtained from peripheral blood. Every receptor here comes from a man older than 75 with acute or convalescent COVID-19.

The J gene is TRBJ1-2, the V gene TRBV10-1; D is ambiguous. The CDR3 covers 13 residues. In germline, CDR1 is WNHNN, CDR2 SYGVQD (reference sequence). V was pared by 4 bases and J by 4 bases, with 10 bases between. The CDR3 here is CASSVAPGYGYTF. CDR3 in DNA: TGCGCCAGCAGTGTTGCCCCGGGCTATGGCTACACCTTC.

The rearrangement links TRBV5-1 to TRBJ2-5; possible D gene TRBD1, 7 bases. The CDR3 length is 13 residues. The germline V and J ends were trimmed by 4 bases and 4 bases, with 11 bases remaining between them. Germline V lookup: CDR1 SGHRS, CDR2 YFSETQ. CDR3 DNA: TGCGCCAGCAGCCCAGGGGGGCTAGAGACCCAGTACTTC. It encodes CASSPGGLETQYF.

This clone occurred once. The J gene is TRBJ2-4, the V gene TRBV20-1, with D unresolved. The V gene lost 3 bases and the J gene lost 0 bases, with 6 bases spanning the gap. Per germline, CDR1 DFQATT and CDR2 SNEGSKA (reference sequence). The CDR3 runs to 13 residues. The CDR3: CSASRLAKNIQYF. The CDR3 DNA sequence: TGCAGTGCTAGTCGACTAGCCAAAAACATTCAGTACTTC.

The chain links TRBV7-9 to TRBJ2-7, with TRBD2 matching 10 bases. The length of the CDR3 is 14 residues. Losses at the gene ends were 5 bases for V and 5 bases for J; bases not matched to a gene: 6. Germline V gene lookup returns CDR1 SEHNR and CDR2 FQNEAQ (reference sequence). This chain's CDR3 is CASSVSGTSDEQYF. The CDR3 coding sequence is TGTGCCAGCAGCGTCTCCGGGACTAGCGACGAGCAGTACTTC.

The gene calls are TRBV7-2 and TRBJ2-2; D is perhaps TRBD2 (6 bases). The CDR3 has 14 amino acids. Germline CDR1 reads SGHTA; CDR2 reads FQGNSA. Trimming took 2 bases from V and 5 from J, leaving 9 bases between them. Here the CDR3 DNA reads TGTGCCAGCAGCTTATCCGCGGGAACCGGGGAGCTGTTTTTT. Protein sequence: CASSLSAGTGELFF.

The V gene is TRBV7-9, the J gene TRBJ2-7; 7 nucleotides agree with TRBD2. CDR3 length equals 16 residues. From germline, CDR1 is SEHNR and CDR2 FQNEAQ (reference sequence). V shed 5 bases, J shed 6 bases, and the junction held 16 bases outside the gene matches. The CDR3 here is CASSHTWGGRGSEQYF. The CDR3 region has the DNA TGTGCCAGCAGCCACACCTGGGGGGGAAGAGGGAGCGAGCAGTACTTC.

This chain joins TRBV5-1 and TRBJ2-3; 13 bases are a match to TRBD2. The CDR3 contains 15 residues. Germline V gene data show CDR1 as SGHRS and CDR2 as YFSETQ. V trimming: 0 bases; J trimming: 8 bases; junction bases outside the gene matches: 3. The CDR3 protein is CASSLEGLAGPTQYF. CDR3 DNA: TGCGCCAGCAGCTTGGAGGGACTAGCGGGGCCTACGCAGTATTTT.

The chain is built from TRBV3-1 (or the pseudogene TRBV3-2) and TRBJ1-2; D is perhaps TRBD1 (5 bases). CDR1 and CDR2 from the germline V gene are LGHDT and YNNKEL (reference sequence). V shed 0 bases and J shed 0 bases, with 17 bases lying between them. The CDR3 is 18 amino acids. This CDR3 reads CASSQEGVGNSSNYGYTF. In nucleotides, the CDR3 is TGTGCCAGCAGCCAAGAAGGGGTAGGAAACTCTTCTAACTATGGCTACACCTTC.

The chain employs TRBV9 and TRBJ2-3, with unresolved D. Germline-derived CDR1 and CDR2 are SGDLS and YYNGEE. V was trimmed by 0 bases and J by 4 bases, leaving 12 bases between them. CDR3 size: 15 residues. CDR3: CASSVVTVGADTQYF. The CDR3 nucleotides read TGTGCCAGCAGCGTAGTAACAGTAGGTGCAGATACGCAGTATTTT.

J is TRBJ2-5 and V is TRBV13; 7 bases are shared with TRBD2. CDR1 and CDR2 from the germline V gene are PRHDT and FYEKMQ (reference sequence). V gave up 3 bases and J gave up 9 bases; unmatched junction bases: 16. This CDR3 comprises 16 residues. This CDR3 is CASSFRSASGGRAQYF. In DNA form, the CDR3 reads TGTGCCAGCAGCTTTAGGAGTGCTAGCGGTGGGAGGGCCCAGTACTTC.

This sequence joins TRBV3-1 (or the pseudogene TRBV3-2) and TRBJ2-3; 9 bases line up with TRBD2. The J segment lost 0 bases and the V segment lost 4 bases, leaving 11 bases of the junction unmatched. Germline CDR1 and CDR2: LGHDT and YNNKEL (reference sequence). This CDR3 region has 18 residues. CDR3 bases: TGTGCCAGCAGCCCCCACGGCGGGAGGGGCCGGAGCACAGATACGCAGTATTTT. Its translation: CASSPHGGRGRSTDTQYF.

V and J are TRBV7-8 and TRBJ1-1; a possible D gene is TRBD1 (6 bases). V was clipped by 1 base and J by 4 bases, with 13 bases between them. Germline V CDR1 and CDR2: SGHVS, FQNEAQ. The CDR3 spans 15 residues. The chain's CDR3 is CASSLESGESTEAFF. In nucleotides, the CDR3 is TGTGCCAGCAGCTTAGAATCAGGGGAGAGCACTGAAGCTTTCTTT.